A selection of T cell receptor beta chains follows, all from one sample in a study of HIV-infected children after antiretroviral therapy interruption. Each CDR3 protein is one row after TCRdb ran MiXCR on the 3' RACE reads. The profile shows about 15,000 distinct CDR3 sequences, roughly 3.5% of them singletons. The input for sequencing was CD45RA+ CD4+ T cells from PBMCs, taken from a donor given antiretroviral therapy, either interrupted or continuous. The source is a child aged 2 to 17 with HIV. CDR3s include the opening cysteine and the closing phenylalanine or tryptophan. D genes are given only for firm matches. Clone size is not always given. Where it is, it says once, few, many or a class for expanded clones.

clone_size: many; j_call: TRBJ2-7; d_call: -; v_call: TRBV12-3/TRBV12-4; cdr3_nt: TGTGCCAGCAGTTTTGGTTGGGGAGGGGGTTCCTACGAGCAGTACTTC; cdr3_aa: CASSFGWGGGSYEQYF
clone_size: many; j_call: TRBJ1-4; d_call: -; v_call: TRBV7-9; cdr3_nt: TGTGCCAGCAGCTCAAACGGCGAAAAACTGTTTTTT; cdr3_aa: CASSSNGEKLFF
clone_size: many; j_call: TRBJ2-3; d_call: TRBD1; v_call: TRBV12-3/TRBV12-4; cdr3_nt: TGTGCCAGCAGCCCGACAGGGTCTAGCACAGATACGCAGTATTTT; cdr3_aa: CASSPTGSSTDTQYF
clone_size: many; j_call: TRBJ1-5; d_call: -; v_call: TRBV2; cdr3_nt: TGTGCCAGCAGTGGGGGTAGGGCACCTAATCAGCCCCAGCATTTT; cdr3_aa: CASSGGRAPNQPQHF
clone_size: many; j_call: TRBJ1-6; d_call: TRBD1; v_call: TRBV14; cdr3_nt: TGTGCCAGCAGCCACCTAAAGAGGGACAGGGGGCTGAATTCACCCCTCCACTTT; cdr3_aa: CASSHLKRDRGLNSPLHF
clone_size: many; j_call: TRBJ2-3; d_call: TRBD2; v_call: TRBV7-3; cdr3_nt: TGTGCCAGCAGCCCTCAGGGACTAGCAGATACGCAGTATTTT; cdr3_aa: CASSPQGLADTQYF
clone_size: many; j_call: TRBJ2-5; d_call: -; v_call: TRBV20-1; cdr3_nt: TGCAGTGCTAAAACCAAGGAGACCCAGTACTTC; cdr3_aa: CSAKTKETQYF
clone_size: many; j_call: TRBJ2-1; d_call: TRBD2; v_call: TRBV4-2; cdr3_nt: TGTGCCAGCAGCCAAGACCTGGGGGGGATCGGCTATGCTGAGCAGTTCTTC; cdr3_aa: CASSQDLGGIGYAEQFF
clone_size: many; j_call: TRBJ2-4; d_call: -; v_call: TRBV7-3; cdr3_nt: TGTGCCAGCGGTCCGCGGCAGCTAGCCAAAAACATTCAGTACTTC; cdr3_aa: CASGPRQLAKNIQYF
clone_size: many; j_call: TRBJ2-1; d_call: -; v_call: TRBV7-2; cdr3_nt: TGTGCCAGCAGCTTAGATTGGGGGAGGAATGAGCAGTTCTTC; cdr3_aa: CASSLDWGRNEQFF
clone_size: many; j_call: TRBJ1-2; d_call: -; v_call: TRBV2; cdr3_nt: TGTGCCAGCAGTGGGGTTACAGGTCGTGATGGCTACACCTTC; cdr3_aa: CASSGVTGRDGYTF
clone_size: many; j_call: TRBJ2-7; d_call: -; v_call: TRBV5-5; cdr3_nt: TGTGCCAGCAGCTTGGTAATTATTTCCTACGAGCAGTACTTC; cdr3_aa: CASSLVIISYEQYF
clone_size: many; j_call: TRBJ2-7; d_call: TRBD2; v_call: TRBV20-1; cdr3_nt: TGCAGTGCTTTGACTAGCGGGGGGGCGTACGAGCAGTACTTC; cdr3_aa: CSALTSGGAYEQYF
clone_size: many; j_call: TRBJ2-4; d_call: -; v_call: TRBV28; cdr3_nt: TGTGCCAGCAGTTTGGCCGAAAACATTCAGTACTTC; cdr3_aa: CASSLAENIQYF
clone_size: many; j_call: TRBJ1-1; d_call: -; v_call: TRBV18; cdr3_nt: TGTGCCAGCTCACCGGTTTTGGCCAAGACTAACACTGAAGCTTTCTTT; cdr3_aa: CASSPVLAKTNTEAFF
clone_size: many; j_call: TRBJ2-6; d_call: -; v_call: TRBV3-1; cdr3_nt: TGTGCCAGCAGCCAAGAAATGCGCCCGACAGGCCTCAACTCTGGGGCCAACGTCCTGACTTTC; cdr3_aa: CASSQEMRPTGLNSGANVLTF
clone_size: many; j_call: TRBJ1-4; d_call: -; v_call: TRBV5-1; cdr3_nt: TGCGCCAGCAGCTTGATGGGGGAAGGTAGCGATGAAAAACTGTTTTTT; cdr3_aa: CASSLMGEGSDEKLFF
clone_size: many; j_call: TRBJ1-2; d_call: TRBD1; v_call: TRBV29-1; cdr3_nt: TGCAGCGTTAACGTCCTCCGAGGGACAGGGAGTGGGAGTAATGGCTACACCTTC; cdr3_aa: CSVNVLRGTGSGSNGYTF
clone_size: many; j_call: TRBJ2-6; d_call: -; v_call: TRBV2; cdr3_nt: TGTGCCAGCAGTGCCCTGGACTCTGGGGCCAACGTCCTGACTTTC; cdr3_aa: CASSALDSGANVLTF
clone_size: few; j_call: TRBJ2-2; d_call: -; v_call: TRBV11-2; cdr3_nt: TGTGCCAGCATCTCCCTACCACCGAACACCGGGGAGCTGTTTTTT; cdr3_aa: CASISLPPNTGELFF
clone_size: many; j_call: TRBJ1-2; d_call: -; v_call: TRBV19; cdr3_nt: TGTGCCAACCCGCGACAGGACAAAGTTTACTATGGCTACACCTTC; cdr3_aa: CANPRQDKVYYGYTF
clone_size: many; j_call: TRBJ1-2; d_call: -; v_call: TRBV5-8; cdr3_nt: TGTGCCAGCAGTTTGACCCAGGTCTATGGCTACACCTTC; cdr3_aa: CASSLTQVYGYTF
clone_size: many; j_call: TRBJ2-1; d_call: TRBD2; v_call: TRBV6-5; cdr3_nt: TGTGCCAGCAGTCACACCCTCCCGGGACTAGCGGGAGGGAGCTCCTACAATGAGCAGTTCTTC; cdr3_aa: CASSHTLPGLAGGSSYNEQFF
clone_size: many; j_call: TRBJ1-2; d_call: TRBD1; v_call: TRBV2; cdr3_nt: TGTGCCTTTGGACAGGGCGAAACTTATGGCTACACCTTC; cdr3_aa: CAFGQGETYGYTF
clone_size: medium-sized; j_call: TRBJ2-3; d_call: -; v_call: TRBV6-5; cdr3_nt: TGTGCCAGCAGTTATATAGGGGGGCTCACAGATACGCAGTATTTT; cdr3_aa: CASSYIGGLTDTQYF
clone_size: many; j_call: TRBJ1-1; d_call: -; v_call: TRBV12-3/TRBV12-4; cdr3_nt: TGTGCCAGCAGCCTCTGGTGGACTGAAGCTTTCTTT; cdr3_aa: CASSLWWTEAFF
clone_size: many; j_call: TRBJ1-2; d_call: -; v_call: TRBV4-1; cdr3_nt: TGCGCCAGCAGCCAAGGAGGACCTACTCGGTATGGCTACACCTTC; cdr3_aa: CASSQGGPTRYGYTF
clone_size: few; j_call: TRBJ2-3; d_call: TRBD1; v_call: TRBV24-1; cdr3_nt: TGTGCCACCAGTGACCGGGGACAGGCTATGGGTACGCAGTATTTT; cdr3_aa: CATSDRGQAMGTQYF
clone_size: many; j_call: TRBJ1-1; d_call: -; v_call: TRBV5-1; cdr3_nt: TGCGCCAGCAGCCCAAGTTTTTTAGGCAGCCTGAACACTGAAGCTTTCTTT; cdr3_aa: CASSPSFLGSLNTEAFF
clone_size: many; j_call: TRBJ2-1; d_call: -; v_call: TRBV7-3; cdr3_nt: TGTGCCAGCAGCTTTAGTATGGATTCCTACAATGAGCAGTTCTTC; cdr3_aa: CASSFSMDSYNEQFF
clone_size: medium-sized; j_call: TRBJ2-3; d_call: -; v_call: TRBV3-2; cdr3_nt: TGTGCCAGCAGCTCCGGGCCGGGAGGAGGCACAGATACGCAGTATTTT; cdr3_aa: CASSSGPGGGTDTQYF
clone_size: many; j_call: TRBJ2-7; d_call: -; v_call: TRBV20-1; cdr3_nt: TGCAGTGCTAGTAGGGGTGGGTCCTACGAGCAGTACTTC; cdr3_aa: CSASRGGSYEQYF
clone_size: many; j_call: TRBJ1-2; d_call: -; v_call: TRBV12-3/TRBV12-4; cdr3_nt: TGTGCCAGCAGTTTAGACGGATTATATGGCTACACCTTC; cdr3_aa: CASSLDGLYGYTF
clone_size: many; j_call: TRBJ2-7; d_call: TRBD1; v_call: TRBV7-3; cdr3_nt: TGTGCCAGCAGCCGGGACAGATCCTACGAGCAGTACTTC; cdr3_aa: CASSRDRSYEQYF
clone_size: large; j_call: TRBJ2-7; d_call: -; v_call: TRBV28; cdr3_nt: TGTGCCAGCACCCGCCCCACGGAGGACGAGCAGTACTTC; cdr3_aa: CASTRPTEDEQYF
clone_size: many; j_call: TRBJ1-1; d_call: -; v_call: TRBV27; cdr3_nt: TGTGCCAGCAGTTCTTTAGGGCTGAACACTGAAGCTTTCTTT; cdr3_aa: CASSSLGLNTEAFF
clone_size: many; j_call: TRBJ1-2; d_call: -; v_call: TRBV12-3/TRBV12-4; cdr3_nt: TGTGCCAGCAGTCAGAGACAGGAGCTATACTATGGCTACACCTTC; cdr3_aa: CASSQRQELYYGYTF
clone_size: medium-sized; j_call: TRBJ2-3; d_call: TRBD2; v_call: TRBV12-3/TRBV12-4; cdr3_nt: TGTGCCAGCAGTTCCTCTAGCGGGAGTTTGCCCGAAACTTTAAGCACAGATACGCAGTATTTT; cdr3_aa: CASSSSSGSLPETLSTDTQYF
clone_size: many; j_call: TRBJ2-1; d_call: -; v_call: TRBV20-1; cdr3_nt: TGCAGTGCTAGACCCCACGACAGCTACAATGAGCAGTTCTTC; cdr3_aa: CSARPHDSYNEQFF
clone_size: many; j_call: TRBJ2-7; d_call: -; v_call: TRBV20-1; cdr3_nt: TGCAGTGCAAATCGGGACGGGGCCTACGAGCAGTACTTC; cdr3_aa: CSANRDGAYEQYF
clone_size: many; j_call: TRBJ2-5; d_call: -; v_call: TRBV7-2; cdr3_nt: TGTGCCAGCAGTCCAGCAAGGGGAGGCTACCAAGAGACCCAGTACTTC; cdr3_aa: CASSPARGGYQETQYF
clone_size: -; j_call: TRBJ1-4; d_call: TRBD1; v_call: TRBV5-1; cdr3_nt: TGCGCCAGCAGCTCCACAGGGGGCCGTGAAAAACTGTTTTTT; cdr3_aa: CASSSTGGREKLFF
clone_size: medium-sized; j_call: TRBJ2-7; d_call: TRBD2; v_call: TRBV5-4; cdr3_nt: TGTGCCAGCAGCGATGGGCTAGCGGGGATCTCCTACGAGCAGTACTTC; cdr3_aa: CASSDGLAGISYEQYF
clone_size: many; j_call: TRBJ1-6; d_call: TRBD1; v_call: TRBV4-2; cdr3_nt: TGTGCCAGCAGCCAAACCGCCGGACAGGGATTGAATTCACCCCTCCACTTT; cdr3_aa: CASSQTAGQGLNSPLHF
clone_size: many; j_call: TRBJ1-3; d_call: -; v_call: TRBV7-3; cdr3_nt: TGTGCCAGCAGCCAGGACAGCTCTGGAAACACCATATATTTT; cdr3_aa: CASSQDSSGNTIYF
clone_size: -; j_call: TRBJ2-3; d_call: TRBD2; v_call: TRBV12-3/TRBV12-4; cdr3_nt: TGTGCCAGCAGTTTGACTAGCGGGGGGGCAGATACGCAGTATTTT; cdr3_aa: CASSLTSGGADTQYF
clone_size: many; j_call: TRBJ2-2; d_call: TRBD1; v_call: TRBV12-3/TRBV12-4; cdr3_nt: TGTGCCAGCAGTTTAGCGCGGGCAGGGGGACGGGGTGGCACCGGGGAGCTGTTTTTT; cdr3_aa: CASSLARAGGRGGTGELFF
clone_size: -; j_call: TRBJ1-5; d_call: TRBD1; v_call: TRBV7-2; cdr3_nt: TGTGCCAGCAGCTTAGGGGGGACAGTCAATCAGCCCCAGCATTTT; cdr3_aa: CASSLGGTVNQPQHF
clone_size: many; j_call: TRBJ2-1; d_call: TRBD1; v_call: TRBV7-2; cdr3_nt: TGTGCCAGCAGCTCCCGGGACAGGGTATACAATGAGCAGTTCTTC; cdr3_aa: CASSSRDRVYNEQFF
clone_size: many; j_call: TRBJ2-5; d_call: TRBD2; v_call: TRBV20-1; cdr3_nt: TGCAGTGCCTCTCCAGCGGGGGCTGTGCAAGAGACCCAGTACTTC; cdr3_aa: CSASPAGAVQETQYF
clone_size: many; j_call: TRBJ2-3; d_call: -; v_call: TRBV19; cdr3_nt: TGTGCCAGTCATCAGGGCGGTCGGGATACGCAGTATTTT; cdr3_aa: CASHQGGRDTQYF